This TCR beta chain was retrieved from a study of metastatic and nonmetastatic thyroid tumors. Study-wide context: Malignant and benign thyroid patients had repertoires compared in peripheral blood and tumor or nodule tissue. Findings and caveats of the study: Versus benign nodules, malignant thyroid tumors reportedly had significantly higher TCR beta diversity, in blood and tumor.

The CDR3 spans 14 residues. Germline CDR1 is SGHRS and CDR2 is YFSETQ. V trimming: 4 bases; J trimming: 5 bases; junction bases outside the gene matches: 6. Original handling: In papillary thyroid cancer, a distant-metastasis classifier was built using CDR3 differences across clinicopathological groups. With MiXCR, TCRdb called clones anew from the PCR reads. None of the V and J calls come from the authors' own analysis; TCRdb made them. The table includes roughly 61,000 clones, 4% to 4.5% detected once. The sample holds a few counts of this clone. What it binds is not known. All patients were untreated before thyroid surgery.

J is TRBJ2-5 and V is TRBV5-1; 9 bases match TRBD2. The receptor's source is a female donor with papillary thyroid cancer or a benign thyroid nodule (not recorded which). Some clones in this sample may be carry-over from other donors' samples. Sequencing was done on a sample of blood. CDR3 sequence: CASSAGGNEETQYF. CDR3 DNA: TGCGCCAGCAGCGCGGGAGGGAATGAGGAGACCCAGTACTTC. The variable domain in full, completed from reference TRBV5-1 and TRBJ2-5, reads KAGVTQTPRYLIKTRGQQVTLSCSPISGHRSVSWYQQTPGQGLQFLFEYFSETQRNKGNFPGRFSGRQFSNSRSEMNVSTLELGDSALYLCASSAGGNEETQYFGPGTRLLVL.